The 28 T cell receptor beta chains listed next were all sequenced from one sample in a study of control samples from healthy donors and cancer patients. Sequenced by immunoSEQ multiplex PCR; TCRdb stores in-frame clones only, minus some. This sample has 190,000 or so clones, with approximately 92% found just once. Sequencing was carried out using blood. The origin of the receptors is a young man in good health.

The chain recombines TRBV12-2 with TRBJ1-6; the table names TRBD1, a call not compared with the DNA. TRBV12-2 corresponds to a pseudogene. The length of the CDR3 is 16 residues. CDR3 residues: CASRSRDREANSPLHF. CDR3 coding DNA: TGTGCAAGTCGCTCGAGGGACAGGGAGGCGAATTCACCCCTCCACTTT.

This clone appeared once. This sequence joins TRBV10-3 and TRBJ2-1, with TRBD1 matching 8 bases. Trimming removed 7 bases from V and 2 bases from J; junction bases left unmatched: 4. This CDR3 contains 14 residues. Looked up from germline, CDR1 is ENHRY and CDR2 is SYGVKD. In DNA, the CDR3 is TGTGCCATCACTAAGGGACAGGCCTACAATGAGCAGTTCTTC. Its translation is CAITKGQAYNEQFF.

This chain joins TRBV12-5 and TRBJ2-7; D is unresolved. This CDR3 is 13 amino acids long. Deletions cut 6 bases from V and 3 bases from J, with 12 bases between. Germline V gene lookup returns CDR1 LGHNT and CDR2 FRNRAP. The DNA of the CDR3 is TGTGCTAGTGGCACCGGGTCCTTCTACGAGCAGTACTTC. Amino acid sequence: CASGTGSFYEQYF.

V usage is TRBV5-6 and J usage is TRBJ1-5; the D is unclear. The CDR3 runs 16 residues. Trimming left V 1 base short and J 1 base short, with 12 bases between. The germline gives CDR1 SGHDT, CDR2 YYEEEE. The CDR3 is CASSLYKGRSNQPQHF. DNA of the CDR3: TGTGCCAGCAGCTTGTATAAGGGCCGGAGCAATCAGCCCCAGCATTTT.

This CDR3 reads CASSYKGQLNQPQHF. In DNA form, the CDR3 reads TGTGCCAGCAGTTATAAGGGACAGTTAAATCAGCCCCAGCATTTT. This chain links TRBV6-9 with TRBJ1-5; 7 bases agree with TRBD1. V shed 2 bases, J shed 4 bases, and the junction held 5 bases outside the gene matches. This CDR3 has 15 residues. CDR1 is MNHGY, CDR2 SVAAGI, per germline.

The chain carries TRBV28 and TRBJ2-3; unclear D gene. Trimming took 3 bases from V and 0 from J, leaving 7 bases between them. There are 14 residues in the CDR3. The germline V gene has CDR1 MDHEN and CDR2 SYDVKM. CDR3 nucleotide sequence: TGTGCCAGCAGTTTCCCGAGTAGCACAGATACGCAGTATTTT. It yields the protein CASSFPSSTDTQYF.

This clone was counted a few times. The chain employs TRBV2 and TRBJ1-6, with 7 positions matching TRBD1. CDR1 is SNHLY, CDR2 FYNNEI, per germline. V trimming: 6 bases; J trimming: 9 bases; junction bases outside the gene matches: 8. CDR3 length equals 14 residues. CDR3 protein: CASSAQGEGSPLHF. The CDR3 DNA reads TGTGCCAGCAGCGCGCAGGGGGAGGGTTCACCCCTCCACTTT.

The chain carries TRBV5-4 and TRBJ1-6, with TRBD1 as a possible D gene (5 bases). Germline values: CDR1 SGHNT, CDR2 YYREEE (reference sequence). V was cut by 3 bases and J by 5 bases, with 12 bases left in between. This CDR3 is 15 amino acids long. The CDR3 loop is CASSSGTQDNSPLHF. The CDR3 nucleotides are TGTGCCAGCAGCTCGGGGACGCAAGATAATTCACCCCTCCACTTT.

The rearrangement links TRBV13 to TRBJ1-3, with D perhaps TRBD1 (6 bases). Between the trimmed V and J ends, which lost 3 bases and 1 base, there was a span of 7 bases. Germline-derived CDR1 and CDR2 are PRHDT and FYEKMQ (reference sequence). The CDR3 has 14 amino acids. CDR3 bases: TGTGCCAGCAGCTTCAGGGGATCTGGAAACACCATATATTTT. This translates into CASSFRGSGNTIYF.

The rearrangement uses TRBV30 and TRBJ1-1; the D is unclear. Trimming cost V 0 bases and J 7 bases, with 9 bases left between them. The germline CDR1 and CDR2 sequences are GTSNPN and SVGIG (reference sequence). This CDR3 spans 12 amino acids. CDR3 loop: CAWSVVGNEAFF. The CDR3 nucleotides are TGTGCCTGGAGTGTAGTGGGGAATGAAGCTTTCTTT.

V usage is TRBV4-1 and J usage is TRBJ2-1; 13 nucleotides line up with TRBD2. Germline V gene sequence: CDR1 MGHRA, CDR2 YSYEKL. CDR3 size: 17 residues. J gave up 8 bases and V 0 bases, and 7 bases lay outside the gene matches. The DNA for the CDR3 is TGCGCCAGCAGCCAAGAGAAGGCACTAGCGGGGGGGCATGAGCAGTTCTTC. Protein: CASSQEKALAGGHEQFF.

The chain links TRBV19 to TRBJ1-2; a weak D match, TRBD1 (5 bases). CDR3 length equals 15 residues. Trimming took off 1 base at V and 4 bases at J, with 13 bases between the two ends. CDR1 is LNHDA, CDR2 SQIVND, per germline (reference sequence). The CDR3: CASSIAQGGGYGYTF. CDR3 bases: TGTGCCAGTAGTATAGCCCAGGGTGGGGGCTATGGCTACACCTTC.

CDR3 DNA sequence: TGTGCCAGCAGCCCGTGGACTAGCGGCTTCTCCTACGAGCAGTACTTC. It codes for CASSPWTSGFSYEQYF. The rearrangement uses TRBV7-6 and TRBJ2-7, with 10 bases that match TRBD2. The germline gives CDR1 SGHVS, CDR2 FNYEAQ. This CDR3 contains 16 residues. J lost 0 bases, V lost 5 bases, and 7 bases had no gene match.

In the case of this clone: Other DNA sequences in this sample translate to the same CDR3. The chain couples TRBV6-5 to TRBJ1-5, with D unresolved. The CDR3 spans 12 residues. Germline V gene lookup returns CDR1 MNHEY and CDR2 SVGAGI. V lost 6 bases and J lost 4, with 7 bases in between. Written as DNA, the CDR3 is TGTGCCAGCAGGACCGGTAATCAGCCCCAGCATTTT. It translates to CASRTGNQPQHF.

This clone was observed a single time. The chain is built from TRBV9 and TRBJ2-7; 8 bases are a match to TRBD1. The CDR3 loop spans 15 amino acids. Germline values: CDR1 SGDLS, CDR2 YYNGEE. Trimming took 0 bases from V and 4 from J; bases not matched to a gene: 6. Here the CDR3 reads CASSVGQGQIYEQYF. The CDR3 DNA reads TGTGCCAGCAGCGTAGGACAGGGGCAAATTTACGAGCAGTACTTC.

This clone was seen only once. CDR3: CASSLGSGAAGDTQYF. The CDR3 DNA is TGCGCCAGCAGCCTGGGTTCGGGGGCCGCCGGGGATACGCAGTATTTT. The J gene is TRBJ2-3, the V gene TRBV5-1; either TRBD1 or TRBD2 may supply D (6 bases each). The germline V gene has CDR1 SGHRS and CDR2 YFSETQ. V lost 4 bases and J lost 6, with 21 bases in between. The CDR3 runs 16 residues. The entire variable domain, with the rest obtained from reference TRBV5-1 and TRBJ2-3, is as follows: KAGVTQTPRYLIKTRGQQVTLSCSPISGHRSVSWYQQTPGQGLQFLFEYFSETQRNKGNFPGRFSGRQFSNSRSEMNVSTLELGDSALYLCASSLGSGAAGDTQYFGPGTRLTVL.

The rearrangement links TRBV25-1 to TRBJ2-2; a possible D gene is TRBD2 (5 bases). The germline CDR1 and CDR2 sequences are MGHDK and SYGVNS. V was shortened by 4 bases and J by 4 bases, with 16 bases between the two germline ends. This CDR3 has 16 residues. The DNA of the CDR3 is TGTGCCAGCAGTGGTACCCTCAAACTAGGCACCGGGGAGCTGTTTTTT. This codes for CASSGTLKLGTGELFF.

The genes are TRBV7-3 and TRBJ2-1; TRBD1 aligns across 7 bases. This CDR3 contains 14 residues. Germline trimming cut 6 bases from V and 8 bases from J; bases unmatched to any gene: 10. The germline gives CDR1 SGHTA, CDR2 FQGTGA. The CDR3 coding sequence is TGTGCCAGCAGGAACAGAGGGGGCTCCGATGAGCAGTTCTTC. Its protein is CASRNRGGSDEQFF.

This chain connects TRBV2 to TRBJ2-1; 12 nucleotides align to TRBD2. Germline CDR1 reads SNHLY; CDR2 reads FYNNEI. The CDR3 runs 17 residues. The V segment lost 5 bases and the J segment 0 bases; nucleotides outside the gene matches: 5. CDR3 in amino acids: CASSRLAGDSSYNEQFF. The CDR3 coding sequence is TGTGCCAGCAGTAGACTAGCGGGGGATAGCTCCTACAATGAGCAGTTCTTC.

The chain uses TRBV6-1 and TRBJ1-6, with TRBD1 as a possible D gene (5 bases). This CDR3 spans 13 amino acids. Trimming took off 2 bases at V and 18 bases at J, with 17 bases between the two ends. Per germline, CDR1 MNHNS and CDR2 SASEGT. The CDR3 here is CASSESEGDSAHF. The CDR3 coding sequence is TGTGCCAGCAGTGAATCGGAGGGAGACAGCGCCCACTTT.

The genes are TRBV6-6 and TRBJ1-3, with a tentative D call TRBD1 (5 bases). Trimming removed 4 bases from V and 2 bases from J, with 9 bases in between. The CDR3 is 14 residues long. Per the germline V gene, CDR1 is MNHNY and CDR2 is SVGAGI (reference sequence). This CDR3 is CASSLRGAGNTIYF. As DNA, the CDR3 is TGTGCCAGCAGTTTAAGGGGCGCTGGAAACACCATATATTTT.

CDR3 sequence reads: CASSRGSVEKQFF. The CDR3 DNA sequence: TGTGCCAGTAGCCGCGGTTCAGTGGAAAAGCAGTTCTTC. The V and J genes are TRBV19 and TRBJ2-1; unclear D gene. Germline V gene lookup returns CDR1 LNHDA and CDR2 SQIVND (reference sequence). V shed 6 bases and J shed 11 bases, with 17 bases lying between them. The CDR3 covers 13 residues.

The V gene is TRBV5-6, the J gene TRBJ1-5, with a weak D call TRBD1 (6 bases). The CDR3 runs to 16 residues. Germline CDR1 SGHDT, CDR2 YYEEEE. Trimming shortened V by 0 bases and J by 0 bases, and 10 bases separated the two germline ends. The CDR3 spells CASSLGSGASNQPQHF. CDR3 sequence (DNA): TGTGCCAGCAGCTTGGGTTCAGGGGCTAGCAATCAGCCCCAGCATTTT.

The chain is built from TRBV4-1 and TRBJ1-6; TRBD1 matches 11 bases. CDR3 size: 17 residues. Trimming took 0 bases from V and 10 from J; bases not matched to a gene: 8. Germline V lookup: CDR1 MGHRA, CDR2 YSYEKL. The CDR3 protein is CASSQDPLGTGGSPLHF. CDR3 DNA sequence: TGCGCCAGCAGCCAAGATCCGTTAGGGACAGGGGGATCACCCCTCCACTTT.

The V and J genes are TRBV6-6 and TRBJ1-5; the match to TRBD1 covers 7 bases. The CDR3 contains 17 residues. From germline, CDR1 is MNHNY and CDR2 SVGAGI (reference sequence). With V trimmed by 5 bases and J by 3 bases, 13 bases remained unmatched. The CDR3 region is CASSPSFDREDNQPQHF. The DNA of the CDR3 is TGTGCCAGCAGTCCGAGTTTCGACAGGGAAGACAATCAGCCCCAGCATTTT.

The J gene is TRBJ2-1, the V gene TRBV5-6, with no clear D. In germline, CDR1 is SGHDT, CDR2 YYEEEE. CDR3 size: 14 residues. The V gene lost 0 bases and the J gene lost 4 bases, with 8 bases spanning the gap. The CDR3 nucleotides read TGTGCCAGCAGCTTGGCTCGGCCTTACAATGAGCAGTTCTTC. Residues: CASSLARPYNEQFF.

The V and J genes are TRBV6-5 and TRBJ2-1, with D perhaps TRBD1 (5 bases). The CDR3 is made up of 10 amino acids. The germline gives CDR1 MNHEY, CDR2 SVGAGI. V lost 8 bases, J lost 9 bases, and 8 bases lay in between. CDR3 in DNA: TGTGCCAGCGGACATACTGAGCAGTTCTTC. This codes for CASGHTEQFF.

DNA for the CDR3: TGTGCCAGTAGTATAGATCTAACGGTATACAATGAGCAGTTCTTC. Translating it yields CASSIDLTVYNEQFF. The chain is built from TRBV19 and TRBJ2-1; D gene uncertain. The CDR3 runs to 15 residues. Per germline, CDR1 LNHDA and CDR2 SQIVND (reference sequence). The V end lost 0 bases, the J end lost 4 bases, and 10 bases lay between the germline ends. Filled out from reference TRBV19 and TRBJ2-1, the complete variable domain reads DGGITQSPKYLFRKEGQNVTLSCEQNLNHDAMYWYRQDPGQGLRLIYYSQIVNDFQKGDIAEGYSVSREKKESFPLTVTSAQKNPTAFYLCASSIDLTVYNEQFFGPGTRLTVL.